These 18 T cell receptor beta chains share one sample of origin, sequenced in a study of early T cells in non-severe SARS-CoV-2 infection. TCRdb itself ran the 5' RACE reads through MiXCR, one entry per CDR3 protein. The sample records fewer than 120,000 distinct CDR3 sequences, around 13% being singletons. Sample: whole blood, taken at baseline. The receptors come from an adult who was a healthcare worker with PCR-confirmed SARS-CoV-2 infection or an uninfected control (not recorded which).

This rearrangement joins TRBV20-1 to TRBJ1-1; D is ambiguous. The CDR3 runs 12 residues. Trimming took 5 bases from V and 5 from J, leaving 12 bases between them. Germline lookup yields CDR1 DFQATT and CDR2 SNEGSKA (reference sequence). As DNA, the CDR3 is TGCAGTGCTTTACGGACGGGTACTGAAGCTTTCTTT. It encodes CSALRTGTEAFF.

The chain joins TRBV21-1 to TRBJ1-5; the table's D call of TRBD1 was not tested on the DNA. TRBV21-1 represents a pseudogene. The CDR3 is 16 amino acids. The CDR3 DNA reads as TGTGCCAGCAGCAAAGTAGGGATTCCCCCAAATCAGCCCCAGCATTTT. It is translated as CASSKVGIPPNQPQHF.

This clonotype was observed a handful of times. The rearrangement joins TRBV5-5 to TRBJ1-1, with unresolved D. From germline, CDR1 is SGHKS and CDR2 YYEKEE (reference sequence). The CDR3 is 14 amino acids. V shed 4 bases and J shed 4 bases, with 14 bases lying between them. The CDR3 DNA reads as TGTGCCAGCAGCACTATCTCCGGGAGCACTGAAGCTTTCTTT. This gives the protein CASSTISGSTEAFF.

This rearrangement joins TRBV5-6 to TRBJ2-1; TRBD1 agrees at 8 bases. This CDR3 is 14 amino acids long. V gave up 5 bases and J gave up 6 bases; unmatched junction bases: 7. The V gene's germline CDR1 is SGHDT and CDR2 YYEEEE. CDR3 region: CASRIGQGSNEQFF. The CDR3 nucleotides are TGTGCCAGCAGGATTGGACAGGGATCCAATGAGCAGTTCTTC.

This clonotype was picked up many times. This chain connects TRBV6-2 or TRBV6-3 to TRBJ2-7, with 11 bases lining up with TRBD2. The CDR3 is 14 amino acids. CDR1 is MNHEY, CDR2 SVGEGT, per germline. V was pared by 5 bases and J by 3 bases, with 3 bases of the junction left unmatched. CDR3 sequence (DNA): TGTGCCAGCAGTACAACTAGCGGGAGCTACGAGCAGTACTTC. It specifies CASSTTSGSYEQYF.

The chain recombines TRBV20-1 with TRBJ1-2, with TRBD1 matching over 9 bases. Germline V gene data show CDR1 as DFQATT and CDR2 as SNEGSKA (reference sequence). With V trimmed by 2 bases and J by 4 bases, 2 bases remained unmatched. This CDR3 contains 13 residues. CDR3 loop: CSARLQGAYGYTF. The CDR3 coding sequence is TGCAGTGCTAGATTACAGGGGGCCTATGGCTACACCTTC.

This clonotype was recorded a few times. The rearrangement links TRBV5-1 to TRBJ2-1, with TRBD1 as a possible D gene (5 bases). Trimming pared 0 bases from V and 3 bases from J, leaving 13 bases between. This CDR3 comprises 16 residues. Germline V gene data show CDR1 as SGHRS and CDR2 as YFSETQ. CDR3 amino acids: CASSLVGRAVYNEQFF. CDR3 sequence (DNA): TGCGCCAGCAGCTTGGTTGGCAGGGCGGTCTACAATGAGCAGTTCTTC.

The V call is TRBV3-1, the J call TRBJ1-1; 9 bases are a match to TRBD1. This CDR3 comprises 15 residues. The ends lost 4 bases at V and 4 bases at J; junction bases unmatched: 7. Germline CDR1 is LGHDT and CDR2 is YNNKEL (reference sequence). Here the CDR3 DNA reads TGTGCCAGCAGCCTCAACAGGGGGCGAATCACTGAAGCTTTCTTT. Translated, it gives CASSLNRGRITEAFF.

The chain links TRBV13 to TRBJ2-7; D is undetermined. The CDR3 is made up of 15 amino acids. Germline CDR1 is PRHDT and CDR2 is FYEKMQ (reference sequence). Trimming stripped 5 bases from V and 2 bases from J, with 16 bases between. The CDR3, as DNA: TGTGCCAGCAGCGTCAAATCCACACCTACCTACGAGCAGTACTTC. Its translation is CASSVKSTPTYEQYF.

The genes are TRBV28 and TRBJ2-6, with 8 bases that match TRBD1. The CDR3 has 20 residues. CDR1 is MDHEN, CDR2 SYDVKM, per germline. With 6 bases clipped from V and 0 bases from J, the junction kept 16 bases outside the gene matches. The CDR3 reads CASSPPRTGIVTSGANVLTF. In DNA form, the CDR3 reads TGTGCCAGCAGCCCACCGAGGACAGGGATCGTTACCTCTGGGGCCAACGTCCTGACTTTC.

This rearrangement joins TRBV7-2 to TRBJ2-1; 10 bases map to TRBD1. V gave up 3 bases and J gave up 6 bases; unmatched junction bases: 5. This CDR3 is 15 amino acids long. The germline CDR1 and CDR2 sequences are SGHTA and FQGNSA. The CDR3 sequence is CASSLTGGVRNEQFF. CDR3 DNA: TGTGCCAGCAGCTTGACAGGGGGCGTTCGCAATGAGCAGTTCTTC.

V is TRBV18 and J is TRBJ1-2; D is uncertain. This CDR3 has 11 amino acids. V was clipped by 6 bases and J by 13 bases, with 15 bases between them. Germline V gives CDR1 KGHSH, CDR2 LQKENI. The CDR3 loop is CASSDMASLTF. The CDR3 DNA sequence: TGTGCCAGCTCCGATATGGCGAGCCTCACCTTC.

This clonotype occurred a few times. The chain is built from TRBV7-2 and TRBJ2-7, with D maybe TRBD1 (6 bases). Per germline, CDR1 SGHTA and CDR2 FQGNSA. The V and J ends lost 2 bases and 2 bases respectively, with 16 bases between them. The CDR3 runs to 16 residues. CDR3 region: CASSLYGGAGPYEQYF. The CDR3 DNA is TGTGCCAGCAGCTTATATGGGGGCGCCGGGCCCTACGAGCAGTACTTC.

This clonotype was observed a few times. The chain couples TRBV25-1 to TRBJ1-5; 7 bases agree with TRBD1. J was trimmed by 7 bases and V by 3 bases; bases with no gene match: 9. The length of the CDR3 is 15 residues. Germline assignment: CDR1 MGHDK and CDR2 SYGVNS. The CDR3 coding sequence is TGTGCCAGCAGTGACGCGACAGGGCCCGGGCAGCCCCAGCATTTT. It is translated as CASSDATGPGQPQHF.

The chain joins TRBV6-5 to TRBJ1-2; D is perhaps TRBD1 (6 bases). Looked up from germline, CDR1 is MNHEY and CDR2 is SVGAGI. The CDR3 has 14 amino acids. Trimming took off 6 bases at V and 8 bases at J, with 19 bases between the two ends. The CDR3 sequence is CASSHGGRADGYTF. CDR3 DNA: TGTGCCAGCAGCCACGGGGGCAGGGCGGACGGCTACACCTTC.

This clonotype has only a few counts. V is TRBV20-1 and J is TRBJ1-3; D not resolved. The germline gives CDR1 DFQATT, CDR2 SNEGSKA (reference sequence). This CDR3 spans 14 amino acids. Trimming cost V 3 bases and J 0 bases, with 9 bases left between them. The CDR3 spells CSASLGSSGNTIYF. CDR3 DNA sequence: TGCAGTGCTAGTCTGGGGTCCTCTGGAAACACCATATATTTT.

V gene TRBV12-3 or TRBV12-4 combines with J gene TRBJ1-6; a weak D match, TRBD1 (6 bases). Trimming stripped 6 bases from V and 7 bases from J, with 13 bases between. The CDR3 extends over 14 amino acids. CDR3 DNA: TGTGCCAGCAGCCTACAGGGATGGAATTCACCCCTCCACTTT. Translating gives CASSLQGWNSPLHF.

V usage is TRBV6-1 and J usage is TRBJ2-7; 9 nucleotides match TRBD1. The V gene's germline CDR1 is MNHNS and CDR2 SASEGT. V lost 4 bases and J lost 3; bases outside the gene matches: 10. The length of the CDR3 is 16 residues. Here the CDR3 DNA reads TGTGCCAGCAGTGCCGGACGCGGGACAGGGCTCTACGAGCAGTACTTC. Translation gives CASSAGRGTGLYEQYF.